The rows below give T cell receptor beta chains drawn from one sample of a study of blood T cells in healthy people across ages. TCRdb independently ran MiXCR on the 5' RACE reads; one entry per CDR3 protein. The sample yields more than 1,400,000 distinct CDR3 sequences, approximately 40% seen once. Material for sequencing was blood. These receptors were collected from a woman under 30 in good health. Both conserved end residues are part of each CDR3. D genes are given only for firm matches. Rows give clone size only sometimes, using once, few, many, or a class for an expanded clone.

clone size,V gene,J gene,D gene,CDR3 DNA,CDR3 protein
few,TRBV4-2,TRBJ2-1,TRBD2,TGTGCCAGCAGCCACGTTGGGACTAGCGGGGGATACAATGAGCAGTTCTTC,CASSHVGTSGGYNEQFF
NA,TRBV12-3/TRBV12-4,TRBJ2-7,NA,TGTGCCAGCACGCTCAGCTCCTACAATGAGCAGTACTTC,CASTLSSYNEQYF
NA,TRBV5-1,TRBJ2-3,NA,TGCGCCAGCAAAAAAAAGGGACCGCAAAACTCAGATACGCAGTATTTT,CASKKKGPQNSDTQYF
few,TRBV12-3/TRBV12-4,TRBJ2-3,NA,TGTGCCAGCAGTCTACTAGTTTTAACAGATACGCAGTATTTT,CASSLLVLTDTQYF
few,TRBV6-1,TRBJ2-3,NA,TGTGCCAGCACCCTTTCTAGCACAGATACGCAGTATTTT,CASTLSSTDTQYF
once,TRBV7-8,TRBJ2-7,NA,TGTGCCAGCAGCTTACAGGTGAAATCCTACTATGAGCAGTACTTC,CASSLQVKSYYEQYF
few,TRBV2,TRBJ1-4,NA,TGTGCCAGCAGTTCGCAACAAGCGAATGAAAAACTGTTTTTT,CASSSQQANEKLFF
NA,TRBV5-4,TRBJ2-1,TRBD2,TGTGCCAGCAGCTTGGCCGGGACTAGCGGGAGAAATGAGCAGTTCTTC,CASSLAGTSGRNEQFF
NA,TRBV28,TRBJ1-5,TRBD1,TGTGCCAGCAGTCCTTTGGAAACAGGGGGCAGTCAGCCCCAGCATTTT,CASSPLETGGSQPQHF
NA,TRBV5-5,TRBJ1-3,TRBD1,TGTGCCAGCAGCTTCACAGGGGGCGCCGACACCATATATTTT,CASSFTGGADTIYF
many,TRBV29-1,TRBJ1-2,NA,TGCAGCGTTCAACTACAGGGAAGGAGTGGTGGCTACACCTTC,CSVQLQGRSGGYTF
few,TRBV3-1,TRBJ2-7,NA,TGTGCCAGCAGCCTGACGGGAGTAATCGACGAGCAGTACTTC,CASSLTGVIDEQYF
NA,TRBV3-1,TRBJ2-3,NA,TGTGCCAGCAGCCAAGATAGTCGGGGGTTCTACACAGATACGCAGTATTTT,CASSQDSRGFYTDTQYF
NA,TRBV5-1,TRBJ2-3,TRBD2,TGCGCCAGCTGCCCCAGAGTAGCGGGGGGCACAGATACGCAGTATTTT,CASCPRVAGGTDTQYF
many,TRBV7-2,TRBJ2-5,NA,TGTGCCAGCAGCTTAAATCCGCAAGAGACCCAGTACTTC,CASSLNPQETQYF
NA,TRBV20-1,TRBJ1-3,TRBD1,TGCAGTGCTGGTGACAGGGGAAATGGAAACACCATATATTTT,CSAGDRGNGNTIYF
NA,TRBV6-1,TRBJ1-1,NA,TGTGCCAGCAGTAAAGGAGGGCTGAACAAGGAAGCTTTCTTT,CASSKGGLNKEAFF